These 8 T cell receptor beta chains were all obtained from the same sample, sequenced in a study of cytomegalovirus exposure and HLA in healthy donors. The repertoire was sequenced with immunoSEQ multiplex PCR; TCRdb's copy has only in-frame clones and lacks some. The profile shows over 200,000 clones, around 88% of them singletons. The material sequenced was PBMCs. These receptors were taken from a woman between 18 and 29 years old in good health and CMV-seronegative.

The chain employs TRBV23-1 and TRBJ2-7; 10 bases agree with TRBD2. TRBV23-1 is placed among ORFs of uncertain function. The CDR3 covers 24 residues. Trimming removed 3 bases from V and 4 bases from J; junction bases left unmatched: 33. The CDR3 DNA is TGCGCCAGCAGTCACCTCGGGACAAGGGGTCCCCTGAGCGGGAGGGCCTCTTGTCTGTACGAGCAGTACTTC. Its protein product is CASSHLGTRGPLSGRASCLYEQYF.

This rearrangement joins TRBV7-2 to TRBJ2-7; TRBD1 matches at 7 bases. This CDR3 comprises 13 residues. The germline V gene encodes CDR1 SGHTA and CDR2 FQGNSA. The V gene end was trimmed by 5 bases and the J gene end by 6 bases; junction bases not matched to a gene: 7. The chain's CDR3 is CASSPRGRGEQYF. In DNA form, the CDR3 reads TGTGCCAGCAGCCCGAGGGGGCGCGGCGAGCAGTACTTC.

The CDR3 nucleotides read TGCGCCAGCAGCCAAGGGACTAGCCTCGAGCAGTTCTTC. This encodes CASSQGTSLEQFF. The chain has TRBV4-1 and TRBJ2-1; 8 nucleotides match TRBD2. Germline assignment: CDR1 MGHRA and CDR2 YSYEKL. The V segment lost 1 base and the J segment 10 bases; nucleotides outside the gene matches: 3. CDR3 length: 13 residues.

V and J are TRBV5-1 and TRBJ2-1, with 10 bases that match TRBD2. The germline gives CDR1 SGHRS, CDR2 YFSETQ. Germline trimming cut 2 bases from V and 8 bases from J; bases unmatched to any gene: 7. CDR3 length: 15 amino acids. The CDR3 region has the DNA TGCGCCAGCAGCTTATCTAGCGGGAGTAAGGATGAGCAGTTCTTC. Its protein is CASSLSSGSKDEQFF.

The rearrangement links TRBV29-1 to TRBJ2-5; maybe TRBD2 (6 bases). V was pared by 6 bases and J by 5 bases, with 10 bases between. This CDR3 is built from 11 residues. Germline CDR1 reads SQVTM; CDR2 reads ANQGSEA. The CDR3 DNA follows: TGCAGCGTCCGGGGGTTTGAGACCCAGTACTTC. It is translated as CSVRGFETQYF.

V gene TRBV4-1 combines with J gene TRBJ2-1; 9 bases fit TRBD2. The CDR3 is 17 residues long. Looked up from germline, CDR1 is MGHRA and CDR2 is YSYEKL. The V and J ends lost 0 bases and 3 bases, in that order; junction bases with no gene match: 6. The CDR3 coding sequence is TGCGCCAGCAGCCAAGATCGGGGCGGGAGGGACTACAATGAGCAGTTCTTC. This codes for CASSQDRGGRDYNEQFF.

The CDR3 protein is CASSFHRENTEAFF. The DNA for the CDR3 is TGTGCCAGCAGTTTCCACAGGGAGAACACTGAAGCTTTCTTT. V usage is TRBV27 and J usage is TRBJ1-1; TRBD1 is a possible D gene (6 bases). Germline V gives CDR1 MNHEY, CDR2 SMNVEV (reference sequence). This CDR3 region has 14 residues. Trimming shortened V by 3 bases and J by 1 base, and 9 bases separated the two germline ends.

The rearrangement links TRBV6-1 to TRBJ1-2; the D is unclear. Germline V gives CDR1 MNHNS, CDR2 SASEGT. The CDR3 has 15 residues. The V and J ends lost 8 bases and 1 base respectively, with 17 bases between them. CDR3 nucleotide sequence: TGTGCCAGCCTAGGAGAGACTGCGATTAACTATGGCTACACCTTC. It yields the protein CASLGETAINYGYTF.